The 17 T cell receptor beta chains listed next were all sequenced from one sample in a study of T cells in Graves' hyperthyroidism and ophthalmopathy (dated by TCRdb to about 2019). Library prep was done by multiplex PCR. Sequencing relied on an Illumina HiSeq 2000. The TCR beta CDR3 regions were amplified from RNA transcripts. The first round of RT-PCR for the TCR CDR3 was performed with the HTBI primer set and the Qiagen OneStep RT-PCR kit. Using fastp at Q25 and MiXCR, TCRdb reprocessed the public reads and kept productive beta chains. Each entry merges the rows of one CDR3 protein and shows their most common DNA and genes. The sample table contains more than 500,000 distinct CDR3 sequences; only one count was recorded for 35% to 55% of them. The ten largest clones represent 19% of the sample. The sample was peripheral blood or thyroid tissue (not recorded which). Receptor source: an adult woman with Graves' disease, either hyperthyroidism or ophthalmopathy (not recorded which).

This sequence joins TRBV15 and TRBJ1-2; a weak D match, TRBD1 (5 bases). V shed 5 bases and J shed 7 bases, with 17 bases lying between them. CDR1 and CDR2 (germline): LNHNV, YYDKDF (reference sequence). The CDR3 consists of 14 residues. In DNA form, the CDR3 reads TGTGCCACCAGCGGAGTTAGCAGGGCTGGTGGCTACACCTTC. Residues: CATSGVSRAGGYTF.

The chain carries TRBV20-1 and TRBJ1-1; 10 nucleotides align to TRBD1. V shed 6 bases and J 6 bases; nucleotides not matched to a gene: 10. The CDR3 length is 14 residues. CDR1 DFQATT and CDR2 SNEGSKA come from the germline V gene (reference sequence). CDR3 coding DNA: TGCAGTGCATCGGACAGGGGGAAGAGATCTGAAGCTTTCTTT. Translation gives CSASDRGKRSEAFF.

In DNA, the CDR3 is TGTGCCAGCTCCTGGGATGGGGGTAGGGAGCTGTTTTTT. Its translation: CASSWDGGRELFF. J is TRBJ2-2 and V is TRBV11-2, with D perhaps given as TRBD1 or TRBD2 (5 bases each). Germline CDR1 reads SGHAT; CDR2 reads FQNNGV. This CDR3 region has 13 residues. The V end lost 8 bases, the J end lost 9 bases, and 16 bases lay between the germline ends.

This clonotype showed up many times. J is TRBJ2-2 and V is TRBV18; no clear D. The V gene lost 1 base and the J gene lost 5 bases, with 2 bases spanning the gap. The germline gives CDR1 KGHSH, CDR2 LQKENI. This CDR3 has 12 amino acids. The CDR3 is CASSPRTGELFF. The CDR3 nucleotides read TGTGCCAGCTCACCACGAACCGGGGAGCTGTTTTTT.

V and J are TRBV20-1 and TRBJ1-2, with 8 bases that match TRBD1. The CDR3 has 14 amino acids. The J segment lost 6 bases and the V segment lost 6 bases, leaving 12 bases of the junction unmatched. Germline V gene sequence: CDR1 DFQATT, CDR2 SNEGSKA (reference sequence). The CDR3 DNA reads TGCAGTGCCGACGAAGGACAGGGCCCAAATGGCTACACCTTC. This encodes CSADEGQGPNGYTF.

This chain uses TRBV12-3 or TRBV12-4 with TRBJ1-1; D ambiguous. The CDR3 covers 15 residues. Trimming cost V 1 base and J 4 bases, with 13 bases left between them. CDR3 region: CASSLGGPTATEAFF. In DNA, the CDR3 is TGTGCCAGCAGTTTAGGGGGTCCCACGGCCACTGAAGCTTTCTTT.

This clonotype was counted ten times or more. The rearrangement uses TRBV3-1 and TRBJ2-2, with 8 bases aligning to TRBD2. V was clipped by 1 base and J by 1 base; unmatched bases: 2. This CDR3 spans 16 amino acids. Germline V gene lookup returns CDR1 LGHDT and CDR2 YNNKEL (reference sequence). Written as DNA, the CDR3 is TGTGCCAGCAGCCAAGGGCTAGCGGGGAACACCGGGGAGCTGTTTTTT. This encodes CASSQGLAGNTGELFF.

The chain carries TRBV7-9 and TRBJ1-2; no clear D. The germline V gene encodes CDR1 SEHNR and CDR2 FQNEAQ (reference sequence). Trimming left V 9 bases short and J 6 bases short, with 14 bases between. The CDR3 is made up of 12 amino acids. CDR3 sequence: CASAPGMDGYTF. The CDR3, as DNA: TGTGCCAGTGCGCCCGGAATGGATGGCTACACCTTC.

This clonotype was observed a few times. One junction end does not reproduce the germline sequence, and a read error may be involved. V is TRBV7-9 and J is TRBJ2-5, with D unresolved. The V gene's germline CDR1 is SEHNR and CDR2 FQNEAQ (reference sequence). This CDR3 contains 10 residues. CDR3 sequence reads: CASSLEAQYF. The CDR3 DNA reads TGTGCCAGCAGCTTAGAGGCCCAGTACTTC. Together with reference TRBV7-9 and TRBJ2-5, the CDR3 gives the full variable domain: DTGVSQNPRHKITKRGQNVTFRCDPISEHNRLYWYRQTLGQGPEFLTYFQNEAQLEKSRLLSDRFSAERPKGSFSTLEIQRTEQGDSAMYLCASSLEAQYFGPGTRLLVL.

This chain connects TRBV20-1 to TRBJ1-5; 8 nucleotides agree with TRBD1. Germline V lookup: CDR1 DFQATT, CDR2 SNEGSKA (reference sequence). V lost 3 bases to trimming and J lost 7 bases; unmatched junction nucleotides: 8. CDR3 length: 14 residues. CDR3: CSASGRGRGQPQHF. Written as DNA, the CDR3 is TGCAGTGCTAGTGGCAGGGGGCGTGGACAGCCCCAGCATTTT.

J is TRBJ2-7 and V is TRBV5-4, with TRBD1 matching over 10 bases. The V and J ends lost 4 bases and 6 bases, in that order; junction bases with no gene match: 4. This CDR3 comprises 13 residues. The germline V gene has CDR1 SGHNT and CDR2 YYREEE (reference sequence). CDR3 region: CASSIDRGLEQYF. In DNA, the CDR3 is TGTGCCAGCAGCATCGACAGGGGGCTCGAGCAGTACTTC.

This clonotype appeared many times. Germline and junction disagree at one end, which may indicate a read error. The rearrangement links TRBV3-1 to TRBJ1-6, with D perhaps TRBD1 (5 bases). Germline V gene sequence: CDR1 LGHDT, CDR2 YNNKEL (reference sequence). The CDR3 runs 12 residues. CDR3 in amino acids: CASSGGNSPLHF. CDR3 nucleotide sequence: TGCGCCAGCAGCGGGGGAAATTCACCCCTCCACTTT. Variable domain in full (rest from reference TRBV3-1 and TRBJ1-6): DTAVSQTPKYLVTQMGNDKSIKCEQNLGHDTMYWYKQDSKKFLKIMFSYNNKELIINETVPNRFSPKSPDKAHLNLHINSLELGDSAVYFCASSGGNSPLHFGNGTRLTVT.

This clonotype appeared many times. V gene TRBV4-1 combines with J gene TRBJ2-7; 9 nucleotides align to TRBD2. This CDR3 comprises 16 residues. CDR1 MGHRA and CDR2 YSYEKL come from the germline V gene. V was pared by 2 bases and J by 0 bases, with 5 bases of the junction left unmatched. In nucleotides, the CDR3 is TGCGCCAGCAGCCAAATCATGACTAGCGGCTCCTACGAGCAGTACTTC. Translated: CASSQIMTSGSYEQYF.

Worth noting for this clonotype: A read error may produce the germline difference seen at one junction end. The rearrangement links TRBV7-9 to TRBJ1-1; D is unresolved. The CDR3 has 13 residues. In germline, CDR1 is SEHNR, CDR2 FQNEAQ (reference sequence). The CDR3 here is CASSFYLLDEAFF. In nucleotides, the CDR3 is TGTGCCAGCAGCTTTTACCTACTTGATGAAGCTTTCTTC.

This clonotype is a singleton in its sample. The chain combines TRBV9 with TRBJ1-5, with TRBD1 matching over 7 bases. The CDR3 sequence is 14 residues long. In germline, CDR1 is SGDLS, CDR2 YYNGEE. Germline trimming cut 4 bases from V and 14 bases from J; bases unmatched to any gene: 15. CDR3 loop: CASSLGTVAAYEHF. The DNA for the CDR3 is TGTGCCAGCAGCTTAGGGACAGTAGCCGCCTACGAGCATTTT.

The chain links TRBV2 to TRBJ1-1; TRBD1 is a possible D gene (6 bases). Trimming took 4 bases from V and 1 from J, leaving 13 bases between them. The CDR3 consists of 15 residues. From germline, CDR1 is SNHLY and CDR2 FYNNEI. As DNA, the CDR3 is TGTGCCAGCAGTGCTCCAAGACAGGAGAACACTGAAGCTTTCTTT. The encoded protein is CASSAPRQENTEAFF.

This clonotype was observed a handful of times. The rearrangement uses TRBV10-3 and TRBJ2-5, with 13 nucleotides matching TRBD2. V trimming: 10 bases; J trimming: 1 base; junction bases outside the gene matches: 3. Looked up from germline, CDR1 is ENHRY and CDR2 is SYGVKD. CDR3 length equals 14 residues. CDR3 nucleotides: TGTGCCACACGGACTAGCGGGAGCCAAGAGACCCAGTACTTC. Amino acid sequence: CATRTSGSQETQYF.